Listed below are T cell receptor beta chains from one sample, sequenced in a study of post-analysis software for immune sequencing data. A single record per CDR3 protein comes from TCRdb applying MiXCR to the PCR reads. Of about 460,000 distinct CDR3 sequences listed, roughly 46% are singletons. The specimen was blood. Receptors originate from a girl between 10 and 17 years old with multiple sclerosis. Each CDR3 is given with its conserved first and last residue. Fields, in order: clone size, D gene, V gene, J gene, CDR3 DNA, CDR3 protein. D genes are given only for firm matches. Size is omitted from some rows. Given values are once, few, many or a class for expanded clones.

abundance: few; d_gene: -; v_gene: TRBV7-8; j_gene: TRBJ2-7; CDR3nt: TGTGCCAGCAGTCTGCCGGGCGGCCGTTCCTACGAGCAGTACTTC; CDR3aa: CASSLPGGRSYEQYF
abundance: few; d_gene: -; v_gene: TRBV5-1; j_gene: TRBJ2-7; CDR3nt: TGCGCCAGCAGCTTGGCAGGGGGCGAGGTAGCGGGAGACTACGAGCAGTACTTC; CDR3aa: CASSLAGGEVAGDYEQYF
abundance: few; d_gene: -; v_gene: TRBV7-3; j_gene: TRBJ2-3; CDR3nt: TGTGCCAGCAGCTTAGAGGGTGGGGGCGCGGGATCCGCAGATACGCAGTATTTT; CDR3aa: CASSLEGGGAGSADTQYF
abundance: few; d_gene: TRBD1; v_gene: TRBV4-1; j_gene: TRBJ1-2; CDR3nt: TGCGCCAGCAGCCAAGAGGGTACGATCGACAGGGACAACTATGGCTACACCTTC; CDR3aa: CASSQEGTIDRDNYGYTF
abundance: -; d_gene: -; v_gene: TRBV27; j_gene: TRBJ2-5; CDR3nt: TGTGCCAGCAGTTTAAACGGCTGGAGGGGTGAGACCCAGTACTTC; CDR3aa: CASSLNGWRGETQYF
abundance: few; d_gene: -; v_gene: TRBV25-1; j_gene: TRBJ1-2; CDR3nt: TGTGCCAGCAGTGTTGAGGGCCACTATGGCTACACCTTC; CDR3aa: CASSVEGHYGYTF
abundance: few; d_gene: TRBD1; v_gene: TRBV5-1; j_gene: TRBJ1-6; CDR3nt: TGCGCCAGCAGCCCGAGGACAGGGCTGAATTCACCCCTCCACTTT; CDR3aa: CASSPRTGLNSPLHF
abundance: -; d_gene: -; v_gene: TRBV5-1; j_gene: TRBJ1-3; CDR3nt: TGCGCCAGCAGCCCAGACGGACACTCTGGAAACACCATATATTTT; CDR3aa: CASSPDGHSGNTIYF
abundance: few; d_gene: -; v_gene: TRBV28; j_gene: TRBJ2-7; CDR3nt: TGTGCCAGCAGTCGTCCCGGAATAGGCGACGAGCAGTACTTC; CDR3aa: CASSRPGIGDEQYF
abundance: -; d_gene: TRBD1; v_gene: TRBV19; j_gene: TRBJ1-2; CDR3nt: TGTGCCAGTACCATGGGGACAGGGTACTATGGCTACACCTTC; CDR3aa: CASTMGTGYYGYTF
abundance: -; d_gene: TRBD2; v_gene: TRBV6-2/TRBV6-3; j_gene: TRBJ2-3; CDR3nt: TGTGCCAGCAGTTACTCCTACTCATCCAGCGGGAGTCCAGATACGCAGTATTTT; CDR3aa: CASSYSYSSSGSPDTQYF
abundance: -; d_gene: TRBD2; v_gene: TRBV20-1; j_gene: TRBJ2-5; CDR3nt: TGCAGTTCCGAGAGGACTAGCAATAGCTACGAGCGGTACTTC; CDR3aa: CSSERTSNSYERYF
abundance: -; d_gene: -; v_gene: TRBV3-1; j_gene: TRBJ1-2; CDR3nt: TGTGCCAGCAGCGACCGCTCGGGCGGCTACACCTTC; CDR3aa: CASSDRSGGYTF
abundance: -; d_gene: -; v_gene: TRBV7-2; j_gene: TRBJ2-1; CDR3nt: TGTGCCAGCAGCTGGCAATCCTACAATGAGCAGTTCTTC; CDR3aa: CASSWQSYNEQFF
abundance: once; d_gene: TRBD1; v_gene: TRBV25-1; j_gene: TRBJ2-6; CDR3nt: TGTGCCGGCAGTGAATCAGGGGGAGTGGGAACGGGGGCCAACGTCCTGACTTTC; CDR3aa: CAGSESGGVGTGANVLTF
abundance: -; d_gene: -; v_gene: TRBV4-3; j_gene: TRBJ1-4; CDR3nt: TGCGCCAGCAGCCAAGATCCCCGGGAAACTAATGAAAAACGGTTTTTT; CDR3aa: CASSQDPRETNEKRFF
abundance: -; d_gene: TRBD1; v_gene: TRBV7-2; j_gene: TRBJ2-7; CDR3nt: TGTGCCAGCAGCTTGACGTCGACAGGGGACGACGAGCAGTACTTC; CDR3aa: CASSLTSTGDDEQYF
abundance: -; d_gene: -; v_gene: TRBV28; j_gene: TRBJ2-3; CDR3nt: TGTGCCAGCAGTTTTAGAGTCACAGATACGCAGTATTTT; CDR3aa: CASSFRVTDTQYF
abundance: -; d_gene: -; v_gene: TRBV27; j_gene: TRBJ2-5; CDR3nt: TGTGCCAGCAGTTTATCAGGGAACGGGGAGACCCAGTACTTC; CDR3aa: CASSLSGNGETQYF
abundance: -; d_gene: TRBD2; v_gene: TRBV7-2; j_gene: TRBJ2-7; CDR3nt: TGTGCCAGCAGCTTACAGGCGGGAGCCTACGAGCAGTACTTC; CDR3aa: CASSLQAGAYEQYF
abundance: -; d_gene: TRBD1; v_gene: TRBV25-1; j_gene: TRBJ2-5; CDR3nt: TGCGCCAGCAGGGACAGGGACCAAGAGACCCAGTACTTC; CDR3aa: CASRDRDQETQYF
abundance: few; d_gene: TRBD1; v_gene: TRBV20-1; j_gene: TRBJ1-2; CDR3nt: TGCAGTGCTAGAGACAGACAGGGTGATGGCTACACCTTC; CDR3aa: CSARDRQGDGYTF
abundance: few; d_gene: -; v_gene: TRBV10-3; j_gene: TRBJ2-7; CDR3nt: TGTGCCATCAGTGAGGTTCGGGGTAGTTACGAGCAGTACTTC; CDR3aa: CAISEVRGSYEQYF
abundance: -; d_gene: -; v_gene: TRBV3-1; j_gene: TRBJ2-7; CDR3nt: TGTGCCAGCAGCCAAGATCTAGTCTCCCACGAGCAGTACTTC; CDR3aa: CASSQDLVSHEQYF
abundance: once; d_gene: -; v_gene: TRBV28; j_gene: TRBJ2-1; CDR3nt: TGTGCCAGCAGAGCTGAGGAGTACAATGAGCAGTTCTTC; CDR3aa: CASRAEEYNEQFF
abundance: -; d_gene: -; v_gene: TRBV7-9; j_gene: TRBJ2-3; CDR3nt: TGTGCCAGCAGCTCCCTACGGGACACCGAAACGGCAGATACGCAGTATTTT; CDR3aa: CASSSLRDTETADTQYF
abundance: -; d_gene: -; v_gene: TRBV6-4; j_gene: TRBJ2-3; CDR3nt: TGTGCCAGCAGTGATCTTCCCGGGGCAGATACGCAGTATTTT; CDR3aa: CASSDLPGADTQYF
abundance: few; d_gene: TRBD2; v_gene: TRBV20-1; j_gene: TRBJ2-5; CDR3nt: TGCAGTGCTAGGTCACCTAGCGGCAAAGAGACCCAGTACTTC; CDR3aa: CSARSPSGKETQYF
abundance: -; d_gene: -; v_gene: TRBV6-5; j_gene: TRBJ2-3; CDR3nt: TGTGCCAGCAGTCGCTCCGGGCTCACAGATACGCAGTATTTT; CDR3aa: CASSRSGLTDTQYF
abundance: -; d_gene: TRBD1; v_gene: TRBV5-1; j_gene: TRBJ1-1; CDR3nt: TGCGCCAGCAAGAGAGAGGGGACAGGGGTGAACACTGAAGCTTTCTTT; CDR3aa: CASKREGTGVNTEAFF
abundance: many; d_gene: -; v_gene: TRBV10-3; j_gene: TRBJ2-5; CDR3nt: TGTGCCATCAGTGATTTTGATTTCCAAGAGACCCAGTACTTC; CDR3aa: CAISDFDFQETQYF
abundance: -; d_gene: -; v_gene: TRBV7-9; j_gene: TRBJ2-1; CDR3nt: TGTGCCAGCATCGGACCCGGTGACAACCACAATGAGCAGTTCTTC; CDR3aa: CASIGPGDNHNEQFF
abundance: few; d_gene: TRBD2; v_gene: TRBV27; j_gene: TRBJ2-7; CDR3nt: TGTGCCAGCAACCTCATAGCGGGACCCTACGAGCAGTACTTC; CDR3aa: CASNLIAGPYEQYF
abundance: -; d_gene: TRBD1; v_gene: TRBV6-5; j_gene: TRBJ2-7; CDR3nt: TGTGCCAGCAGTCCCCGGACAGGTCGGCTTTACGAGCAGTACTTC; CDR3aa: CASSPRTGRLYEQYF
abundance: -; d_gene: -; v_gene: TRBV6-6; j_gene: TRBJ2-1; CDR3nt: TGTGCCAGCAGACGGGACTTTAGCTCCTACAATGAGCAGTTCTTC; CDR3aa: CASRRDFSSYNEQFF